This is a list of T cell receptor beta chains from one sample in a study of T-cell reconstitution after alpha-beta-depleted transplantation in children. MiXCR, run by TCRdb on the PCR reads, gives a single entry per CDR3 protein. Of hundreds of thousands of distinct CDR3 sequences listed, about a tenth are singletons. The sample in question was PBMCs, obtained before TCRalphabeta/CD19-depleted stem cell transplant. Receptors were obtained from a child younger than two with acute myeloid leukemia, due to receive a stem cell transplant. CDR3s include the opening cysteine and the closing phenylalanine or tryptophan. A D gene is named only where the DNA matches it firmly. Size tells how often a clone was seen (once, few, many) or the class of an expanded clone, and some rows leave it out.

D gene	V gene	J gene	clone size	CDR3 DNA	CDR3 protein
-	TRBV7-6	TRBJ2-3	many	TGTGCCAGCAGCCAGAGTGGGCATGGCACAGATACGCAGTATTTT	CASSQSGHGTDTQYF
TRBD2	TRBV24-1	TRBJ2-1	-	TGTGCCACCAGTGATTTGGGACTAGCGGGATACAATGAGCAGTTCTTC	CATSDLGLAGYNEQFF
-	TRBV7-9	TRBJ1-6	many	TGTGCCAGCAGCTTAGGGGCGAACTCACCCCTCCACTTT	CASSLGANSPLHF
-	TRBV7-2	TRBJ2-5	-	TGTGCCAGCAGCTTCAACCCGGGAGAGGATGAGACCCAGTACTTC	CASSFNPGEDETQYF
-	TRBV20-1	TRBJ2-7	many	TGCAGTGCTAGGAGCATTGGAAGGGTTTCCTACGAGCAGTACTTC	CSARSIGRVSYEQYF
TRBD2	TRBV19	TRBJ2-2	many	TGTGCCAGTAGTCGACCTCTAATAGGGAGGGCCGGGGAGCTGTTTTTT	CASSRPLIGRAGELFF
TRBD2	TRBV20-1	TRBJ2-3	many	TGCAGTGCCCCCGAGGAGGGAGGGCCTCGCACAGATACGCAGTATTTT	CSAPEEGGPRTDTQYF
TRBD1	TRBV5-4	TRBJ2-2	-	TGTGCCAGCAGGACAACCCAGGGGGCCAGCACCGGGGAGCTGTTTTTT	CASRTTQGASTGELFF
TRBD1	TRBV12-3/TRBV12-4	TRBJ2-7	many	TGTGCCAGCAGTTTTGAGACAGGGTGGTACGAGCAGTACTTC	CASSFETGWYEQYF
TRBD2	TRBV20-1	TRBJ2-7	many	TGCAGTGCTGATAGCGGGGAGGGCTACGAGCAGTACTTC	CSADSGEGYEQYF
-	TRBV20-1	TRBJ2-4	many	TGCAGTGCTTCCTCCGGGACAGCGGGCCCCGTTCAGTACTTC	CSASSGTAGPVQYF
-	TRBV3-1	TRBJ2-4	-	TGTGCCAGCAGCCCCCTATGGGGAGTCGAGTACTTC	CASSPLWGVEYF
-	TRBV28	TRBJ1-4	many	TGTGCCAGCAGACCCTTTAATGAAAAACTGTTTTTT	CASRPFNEKLFF
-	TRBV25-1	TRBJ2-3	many	TGTGCCAGCAGCCTCAGGGAGGCAGATACGCAGTATTTT	CASSLREADTQYF
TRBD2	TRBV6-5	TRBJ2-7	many	TGTGCCAGCAGTTACAGCGGGGGCCACAGTAGGGAGCAGTACTTC	CASSYSGGHSREQYF
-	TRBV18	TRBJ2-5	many	TGTGCCAGCTCAGCCAGGGAGACCCAGTACTTC	CASSARETQYF
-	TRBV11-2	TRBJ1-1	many	TGTGCCAGCAGCGGTTTCAGGGGAGGAGGGGCTGAAGCTTTCTTT	CASSGFRGGGAEAFF
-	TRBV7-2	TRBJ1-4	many	TGTGCCAGCAGCTTGGCCCCTAGGAGTAATGAAAAACTGTTTTTT	CASSLAPRSNEKLFF
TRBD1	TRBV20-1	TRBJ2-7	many	TGCAGTGCTCACTCGACAGGGGACTACGAGCAGTACTTC	CSAHSTGDYEQYF
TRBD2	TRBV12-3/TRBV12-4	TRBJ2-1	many	TGTGCCAGCAGCGCTAGCGGGAGAACCCGGTACAATGAGCAGTTCTTC	CASSASGRTRYNEQFF
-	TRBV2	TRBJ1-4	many	TGTGCCAGCACACGCAGGGGTGAAAAACTGTTTTTT	CASTRRGEKLFF
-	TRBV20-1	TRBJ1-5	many	TGCAGTGCGCCAAAACAGGATTATAGCAATCAGCCCCAGCATTTT	CSAPKQDYSNQPQHF
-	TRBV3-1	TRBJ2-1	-	TGTGCCAGCAGCCAAGGCAATAGGGGGAATGAGCAGTTCTTC	CASSQGNRGNEQFF
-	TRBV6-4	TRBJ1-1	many	TGTGCCAGCAGTAACAGGGAGAACACTGAAGCTTTCTTT	CASSNRENTEAFF